This T cell receptor beta chain is from a study of T cells in Graves' hyperthyroidism and ophthalmopathy. This clonotype was counted only a few times. What was amplified from RNA transcripts were TCR beta CDR3 regions. First-round RT-PCR with HTBI primers amplified the TCR CDR3 region. TCRdb used MiXCR to reprocess the multiplex PCR reads, holding one entry per CDR3 protein. The sample shows about 770,000 distinct CDR3 sequences, around 20% of them seen only once. Germline CDR1 reads DFQATT; CDR2 reads SNEGSKA (reference sequence). This CDR3 has 14 residues. With 1 base removed from V and 3 bases from J, the gap between germline ends came to 10 bases.

The chain carries TRBV20-1 and TRBJ1-5; the D gene is possibly TRBD1 (6 bases). The sequence came from a woman aged 45-60 years with Graves' hyperthyroidism that later progressed to Graves' ophthalmopathy. Sequencing used blood. For the CDR3, the DNA is TGCAGTGCTAGAGTCCAGGGGATCAATCAGCCCCAGCATTTT. This translates into CSARVQGINQPQHF.